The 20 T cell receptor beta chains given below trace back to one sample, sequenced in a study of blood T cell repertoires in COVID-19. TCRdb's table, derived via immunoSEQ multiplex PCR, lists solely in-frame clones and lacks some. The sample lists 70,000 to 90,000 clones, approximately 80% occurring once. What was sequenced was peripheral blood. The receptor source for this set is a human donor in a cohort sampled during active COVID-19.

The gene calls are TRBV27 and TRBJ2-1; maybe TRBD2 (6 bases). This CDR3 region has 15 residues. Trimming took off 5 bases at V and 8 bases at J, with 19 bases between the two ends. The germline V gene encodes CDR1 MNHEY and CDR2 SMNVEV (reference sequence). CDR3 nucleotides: TGTGCCAGCAGTCTCCCTAGCGCCCGGGTCCATGAGCAGTTCTTC. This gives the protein CASSLPSARVHEQFF.

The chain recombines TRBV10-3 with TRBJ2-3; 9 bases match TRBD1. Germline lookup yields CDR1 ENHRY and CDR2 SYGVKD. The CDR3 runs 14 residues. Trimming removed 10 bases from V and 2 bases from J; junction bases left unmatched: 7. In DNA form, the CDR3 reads TGTGCCACCTCCGGGACAGGGACCACAGATACGCAGTATTTT. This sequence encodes CATSGTGTTDTQYF.

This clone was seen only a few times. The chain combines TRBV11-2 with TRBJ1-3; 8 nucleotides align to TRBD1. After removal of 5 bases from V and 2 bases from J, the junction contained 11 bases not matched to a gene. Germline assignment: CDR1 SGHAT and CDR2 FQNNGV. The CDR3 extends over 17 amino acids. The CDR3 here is CASSPDRGPSTGNTIYF. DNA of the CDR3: TGTGCCAGCAGCCCCGACAGGGGCCCCTCAACTGGAAACACCATATATTTT.

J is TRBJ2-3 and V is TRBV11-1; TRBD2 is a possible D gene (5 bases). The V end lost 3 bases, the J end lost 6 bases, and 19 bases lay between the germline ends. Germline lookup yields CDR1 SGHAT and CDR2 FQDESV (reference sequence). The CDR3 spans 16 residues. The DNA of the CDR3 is TGTGCCAGCAGCTTGGGCCGAGCTAGCCGATCGGATACGCAGTATTTT. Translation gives CASSLGRASRSDTQYF.

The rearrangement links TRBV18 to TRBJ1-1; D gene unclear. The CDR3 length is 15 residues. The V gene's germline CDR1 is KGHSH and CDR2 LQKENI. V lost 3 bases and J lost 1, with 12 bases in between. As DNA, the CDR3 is TGTGCCAGCTCACCGCAGGTCGTCGAGAACACTGAAGCTTTCTTT. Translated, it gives CASSPQVVENTEAFF.

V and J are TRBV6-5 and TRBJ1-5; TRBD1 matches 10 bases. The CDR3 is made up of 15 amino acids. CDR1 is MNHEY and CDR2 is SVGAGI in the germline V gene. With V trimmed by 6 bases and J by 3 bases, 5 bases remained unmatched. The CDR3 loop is CASRLDRGINQPQHF. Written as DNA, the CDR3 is TGTGCCAGCAGATTGGACAGGGGGATCAATCAGCCCCAGCATTTT.

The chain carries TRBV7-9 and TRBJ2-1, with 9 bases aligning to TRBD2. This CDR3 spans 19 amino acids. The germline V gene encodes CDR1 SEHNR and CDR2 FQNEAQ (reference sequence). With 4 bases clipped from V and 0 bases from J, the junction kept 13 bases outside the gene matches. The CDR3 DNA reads TGTGCCAGCAGCTCCCACCCCCGGACTAGCGCGAGCTCCTACAATGAGCAGTTCTTC. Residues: CASSSHPRTSASSYNEQFF.

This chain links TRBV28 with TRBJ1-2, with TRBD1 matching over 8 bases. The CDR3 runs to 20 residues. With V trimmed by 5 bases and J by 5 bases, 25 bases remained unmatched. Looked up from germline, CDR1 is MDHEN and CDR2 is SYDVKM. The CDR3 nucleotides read TGTGCCAGCAGTCACCAAGACCCTGGGACAGGTAGAGGTCTGGGTTATGGCTACACCTTC. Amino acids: CASSHQDPGTGRGLGYGYTF.

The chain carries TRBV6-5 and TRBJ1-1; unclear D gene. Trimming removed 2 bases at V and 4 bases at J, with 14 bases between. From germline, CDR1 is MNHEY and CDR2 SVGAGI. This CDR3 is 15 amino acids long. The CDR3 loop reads CASSYRGLESTEAFF. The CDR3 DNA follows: TGTGCCAGCAGTTACCGAGGGTTGGAGAGCACTGAAGCTTTCTTT.

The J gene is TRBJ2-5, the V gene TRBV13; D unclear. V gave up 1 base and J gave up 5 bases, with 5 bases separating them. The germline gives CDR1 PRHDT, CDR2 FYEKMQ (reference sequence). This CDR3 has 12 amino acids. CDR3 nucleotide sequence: TGTGCCAGCAGCTTAGTAATGGAGACCCAGTACTTC. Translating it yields CASSLVMETQYF.

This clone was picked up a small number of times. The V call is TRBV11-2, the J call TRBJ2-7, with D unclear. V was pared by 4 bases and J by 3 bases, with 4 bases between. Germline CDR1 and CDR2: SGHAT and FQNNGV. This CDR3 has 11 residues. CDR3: CASSSYYEQYF. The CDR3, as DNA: TGTGCCAGCAGCTCCTACTACGAGCAGTACTTC.

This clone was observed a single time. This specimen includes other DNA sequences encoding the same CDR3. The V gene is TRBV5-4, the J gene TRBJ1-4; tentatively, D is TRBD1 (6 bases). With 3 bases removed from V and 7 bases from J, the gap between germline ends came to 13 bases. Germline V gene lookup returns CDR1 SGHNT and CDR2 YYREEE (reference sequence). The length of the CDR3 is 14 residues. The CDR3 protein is CASSYREGGEKLFF. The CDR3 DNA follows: TGTGCCAGCAGCTACCGAGAAGGGGGTGAAAAACTGTTTTTT.

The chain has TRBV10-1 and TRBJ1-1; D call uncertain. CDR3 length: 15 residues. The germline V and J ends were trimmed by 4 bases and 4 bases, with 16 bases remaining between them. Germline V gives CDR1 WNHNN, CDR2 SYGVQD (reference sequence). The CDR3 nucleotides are TGCGCCAGCAGTGCCCAGCGTATTGATGGCACTGAAGCTTTCTTT. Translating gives CASSAQRIDGTEAFF.

The CDR3 nucleotides read TGTGCCAGCAGCGCAGCGGGACAGGGCAGAACCTACGAGCAGTACTTC. This codes for CASSAAGQGRTYEQYF. The rearrangement links TRBV9 to TRBJ2-7, with 9 positions matching TRBD1. This CDR3 spans 16 amino acids. The V and J ends lost 3 bases and 2 bases, in that order; junction bases with no gene match: 9. CDR1 and CDR2 from the germline V gene are SGDLS and YYNGEE. Based on the CDR3 plus reference TRBV9 and TRBJ2-7, the full variable domain is DSGVTQTPKHLITATGQRVTLRCSPRSGDLSVYWYQQSLDQGLQFLIQYYNGEERAKGNILERFSAQQFPDLHSELNLSSLELGDSALYFCASSAAGQGRTYEQYFGPGTRLTVT.

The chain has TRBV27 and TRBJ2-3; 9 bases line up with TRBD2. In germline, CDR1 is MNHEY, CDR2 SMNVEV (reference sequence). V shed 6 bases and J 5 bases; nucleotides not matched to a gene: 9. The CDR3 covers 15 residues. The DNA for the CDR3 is TGTGCCAGCAGGCCGCGGGAGGGCCGGGGAGATACGCAGTATTTT. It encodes CASRPREGRGDTQYF.

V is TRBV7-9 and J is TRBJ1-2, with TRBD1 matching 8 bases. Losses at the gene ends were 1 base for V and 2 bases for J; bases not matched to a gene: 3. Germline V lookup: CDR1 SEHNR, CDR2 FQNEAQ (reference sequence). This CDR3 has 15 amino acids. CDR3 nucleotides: TGTGCCAGCAGCTTAGGGGACAGGAAAAACTATGGCTACACCTTC. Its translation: CASSLGDRKNYGYTF. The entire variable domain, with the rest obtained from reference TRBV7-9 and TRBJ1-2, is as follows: DTGVSQNPRHKITKRGQNVTFRCDPISEHNRLYWYRQTLGQGPEFLTYFQNEAQLEKSRLLSDRFSAERPKGSFSTLEIQRTEQGDSAMYLCASSLGDRKNYGYTFGSGTRLTVV.

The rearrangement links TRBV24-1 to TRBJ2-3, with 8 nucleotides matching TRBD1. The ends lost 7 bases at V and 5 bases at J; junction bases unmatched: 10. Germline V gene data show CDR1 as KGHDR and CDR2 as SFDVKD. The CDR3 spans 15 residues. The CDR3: CATSPRDRSLDTQYF. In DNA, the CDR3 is TGTGCCACCAGCCCCCGGGACAGGAGCCTAGATACGCAGTATTTT.

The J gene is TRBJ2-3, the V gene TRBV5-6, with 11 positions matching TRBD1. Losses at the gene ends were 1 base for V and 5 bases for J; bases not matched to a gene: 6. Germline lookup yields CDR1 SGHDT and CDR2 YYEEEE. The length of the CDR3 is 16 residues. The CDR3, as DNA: TGTGCCAGCAGCTTGAGGGACAGGGGGTATGTAGATACGCAGTATTTT. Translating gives CASSLRDRGYVDTQYF.

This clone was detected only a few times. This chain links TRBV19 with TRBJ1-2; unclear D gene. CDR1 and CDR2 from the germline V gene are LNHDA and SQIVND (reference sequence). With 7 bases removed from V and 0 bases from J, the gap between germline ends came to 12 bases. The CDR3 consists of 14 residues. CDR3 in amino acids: CASTPQVTNYGYTF. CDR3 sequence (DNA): TGTGCCAGTACCCCGCAGGTCACTAACTATGGCTACACCTTC.

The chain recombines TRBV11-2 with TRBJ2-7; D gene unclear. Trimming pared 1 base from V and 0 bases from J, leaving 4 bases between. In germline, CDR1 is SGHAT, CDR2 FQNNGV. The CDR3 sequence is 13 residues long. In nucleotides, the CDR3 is TGTGCCAGCAGCTTAGGCAGCTCCTACGAGCAGTACTTC. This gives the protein CASSLGSSYEQYF.